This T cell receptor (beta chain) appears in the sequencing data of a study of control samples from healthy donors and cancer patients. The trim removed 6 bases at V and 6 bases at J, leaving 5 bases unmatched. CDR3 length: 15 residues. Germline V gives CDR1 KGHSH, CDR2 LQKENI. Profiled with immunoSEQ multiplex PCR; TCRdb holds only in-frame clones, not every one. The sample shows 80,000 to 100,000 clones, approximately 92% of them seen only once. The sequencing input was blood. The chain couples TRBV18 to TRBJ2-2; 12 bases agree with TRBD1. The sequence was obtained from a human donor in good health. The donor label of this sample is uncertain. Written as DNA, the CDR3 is TGTGCCAGCTCCCAGGGACAGGGGGCGTCCGGGGAGCTGTTTTTT. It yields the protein CASSQGQGASGELFF.